This T cell receptor (beta chain) was recorded in a study of HIV-infected patients and healthy controls. Overall study results and limits: Compared with untreated HIV+ repertoires, healthy controls showed roughly threefold more distinct CDR3s and higher Shannon diversity. Study cohorts differed slightly in age and sex, but this did not explain diversity differences.

The trim removed 4 bases at V and 2 bases at J, leaving 11 bases unmatched. Looked up from germline, CDR1 is SGHNT and CDR2 is YYREEE (reference sequence). CDR3 length equals 17 residues. A remark on this clonotype: The antigen remains unidentified.

Reverse transcription used about 500 ng RNA and constant-region primers for alpha and beta. Using multiplexing indices, alpha and beta chain libraries were generated apart by chain-specific third strand synthesis. Each cDNA molecule was barcoded, and a single primer pair amplified each chain. A 5' RACE adapter with a random hexamer and the SP2 primer site was joined to cDNA. TCRdb re-analysed the 5' RACE reads in MiXCR, keeping a single row per CDR3 protein. Among some 7,800 distinct CDR3 sequences listed, 5.5% to 7% were seen once. Whole blood was used without fractionation, so all unsorted peripheral T cells were included.

The chain couples TRBV5-4 to TRBJ1-2; TRBD1 matches at 10 bases. Sample: blood, taken before antiretroviral therapy. The sequence came from an adult with HIV infection. CDR3 loop: CASSPSTGTGDNYGYTF. CDR3 in DNA: TGTGCCAGCAGCCCATCCACCGGGACAGGGGACAACTATGGCTACACCTTC.